The 10 T cell receptor beta chains listed next were all sequenced from one sample in a study of long-term antiretroviral therapy in people with HIV. A v3.0 immunoSEQ assay was performed at survey level. Generated by immunoSEQ multiplex PCR, the TCRdb table keeps only in-frame clones and is missing some. The table includes fewer than 35,000 clones, over 75% detected once. This specimen was unsorted PBMCs, taken 3.3 years after starting antiretroviral therapy. The receptors shown here come from a man aged 18 to 29 with HIV.

The table lists this clone with a few counts. J is TRBJ2-1 and V is TRBV19; D is undetermined. Trimming took off 0 bases at V and 5 bases at J, with 2 bases between the two ends. CDR1 and CDR2 (germline): LNHDA, SQIVND (reference sequence). CDR3 length equals 12 residues. The CDR3 loop reads CASSIDHNEQFF. The CDR3 nucleotides are TGTGCCAGTAGTATAGACCACAATGAGCAGTTCTTC.

The V gene is TRBV2, the J gene TRBJ2-7; D might be TRBD1 or TRBD2, each matching 5 bases. V was trimmed by 6 bases and J by 3 bases, leaving 18 bases between them. CDR3 length equals 15 residues. Germline V CDR1 and CDR2: SNHLY, FYNNEI. CDR3 bases: TGTGCCAGCAGCGGGGTCAGGGAAGAGGGCTACGAGCAGTACTTC. This encodes CASSGVREEGYEQYF.

The J gene is TRBJ2-7, the V gene TRBV11-2; no clear D. The V and J ends lost 1 base and 3 bases respectively, with 10 bases between them. CDR1 SGHAT and CDR2 FQNNGV come from the germline V gene. The CDR3 has 14 residues. DNA of the CDR3: TGTGCCAGCAGCTTAGGGGGTCCCCGCTACGAGCAGTACTTC. Its protein is CASSLGGPRYEQYF.

This clone was detected a few times. The chain joins TRBV7-8 to TRBJ1-1; D might be TRBD1 (6 bases). The CDR3 contains 15 residues. V dropped 4 bases and J dropped 0 bases, with 12 bases sitting between them. Germline CDR1 and CDR2: SGHVS and FQNEAQ. The CDR3 region has the DNA TGTGCCAGCAGCTCCTCGGGGACATTGAACACTGAAGCTTTCTTT. Residues: CASSSSGTLNTEAFF.

The chain couples TRBV14 to TRBJ2-1; D is possibly TRBD2 (5 bases). The CDR3 has 13 residues. V was clipped by 0 bases and J by 8 bases, with 8 bases between them. Looked up from germline, CDR1 is SGHDN and CDR2 is FVKESK. CDR3 in amino acids: CASSQDPRDEQFF. CDR3 in DNA: TGTGCCAGCAGCCAAGATCCGAGGGATGAGCAGTTCTTC. The whole variable domain, filled in from reference TRBV14 and TRBJ2-1, reads EAGVTQFPSHSVIEKGQTVTLRCDPISGHDNLYWYRRVMGKEIKFLLHFVKESKQDESGMPNNRFLAERTGGTYSTLKVQPAELEDSGVYFCASSQDPRDEQFFGPGTRLTVL.

J is TRBJ1-2 and V is TRBV7-3; tentative D call: TRBD1 (6 bases). CDR1 and CDR2 from the germline V gene are SGHTA and FQGTGA. This CDR3 spans 14 amino acids. Trimming left V 1 base short and J 3 bases short, with 9 bases between. The CDR3 here is CASSLRPGDYGYTF. The CDR3 DNA follows: TGTGCCAGCAGCTTAAGACCAGGGGACTATGGCTACACCTTC.

The V and J genes are TRBV25-1 and TRBJ2-1; the match to TRBD2 covers 8 bases. Germline assignment: CDR1 MGHDK and CDR2 SYGVNS. The CDR3 is 13 amino acids. The V segment lost 4 bases and the J segment 10 bases; nucleotides outside the gene matches: 6. The CDR3 bases are TGTGCCAGCAGTGGGGGGACTAGAAAAGAGCAGTTCTTC. Translated, it gives CASSGGTRKEQFF.

This rearrangement joins TRBV9 to TRBJ2-2; no clear D. This CDR3 has 14 residues. Germline CDR1 is SGDLS and CDR2 is YYNGEE. The V and J ends lost 4 bases and 0 bases respectively, with 7 bases between them. For the CDR3, the DNA is TGTGCCAGCAGCTTCAGACCGAACACCGGGGAGCTGTTTTTT. The encoded protein is CASSFRPNTGELFF.

J is TRBJ2-7 and V is TRBV11-2, with 8 nucleotides matching TRBD2. V lost 7 bases to trimming and J lost 0 bases; unmatched junction nucleotides: 11. CDR3 size: 16 residues. CDR1 and CDR2 (germline): SGHAT, FQNNGV. The CDR3 region is CASTQSGSDNSYEQYF. The CDR3 DNA reads TGTGCCAGCACCCAGAGCGGGAGCGATAACTCCTACGAGCAGTACTTC.

The gene calls are TRBV6-1 and TRBJ1-2, with a possible D match to TRBD1 (5 bases). CDR1 is MNHNS and CDR2 is SASEGT in the germline V gene. CDR3 size: 12 residues. The V gene lost 5 bases and the J gene lost 6 bases, with 10 bases spanning the gap. This CDR3 is CASSFEGNGYTF. Here the CDR3 DNA reads TGTGCCAGCAGTTTTGAGGGGAATGGCTACACCTTC.